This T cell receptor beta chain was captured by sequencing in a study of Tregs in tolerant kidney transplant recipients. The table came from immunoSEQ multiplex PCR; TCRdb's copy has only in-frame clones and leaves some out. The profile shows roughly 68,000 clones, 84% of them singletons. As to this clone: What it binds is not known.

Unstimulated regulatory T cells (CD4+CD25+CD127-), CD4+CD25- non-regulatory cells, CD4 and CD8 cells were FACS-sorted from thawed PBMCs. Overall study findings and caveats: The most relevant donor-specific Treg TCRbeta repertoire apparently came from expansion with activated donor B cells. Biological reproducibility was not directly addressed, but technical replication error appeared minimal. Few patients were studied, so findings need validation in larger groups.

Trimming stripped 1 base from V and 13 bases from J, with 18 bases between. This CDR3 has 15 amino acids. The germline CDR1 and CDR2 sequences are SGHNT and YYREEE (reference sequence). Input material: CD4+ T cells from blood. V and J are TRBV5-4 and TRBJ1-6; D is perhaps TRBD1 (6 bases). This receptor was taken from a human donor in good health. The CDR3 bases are TGTGCCAGCAGCTTGAGCCGGGGGGCCGCGTGGCCCCTCCACTTT. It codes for CASSLSRGAAWPLHF.